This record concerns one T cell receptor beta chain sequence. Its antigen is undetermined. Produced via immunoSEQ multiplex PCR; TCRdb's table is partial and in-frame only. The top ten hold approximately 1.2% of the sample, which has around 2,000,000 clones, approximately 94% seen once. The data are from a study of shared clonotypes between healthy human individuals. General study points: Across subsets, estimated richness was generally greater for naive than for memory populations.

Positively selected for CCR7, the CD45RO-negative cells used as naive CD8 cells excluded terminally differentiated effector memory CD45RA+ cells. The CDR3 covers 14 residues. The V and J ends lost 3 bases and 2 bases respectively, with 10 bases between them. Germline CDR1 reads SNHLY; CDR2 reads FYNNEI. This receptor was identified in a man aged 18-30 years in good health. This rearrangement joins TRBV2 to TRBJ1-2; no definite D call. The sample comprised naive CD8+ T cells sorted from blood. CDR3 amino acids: CASSDGEANYGYTF. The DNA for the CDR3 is TGTGCCAGCAGTGACGGGGAGGCAAACTATGGCTACACCTTC.